The 5 T cell receptor beta chains in this list originate from one sample, sequenced in a study of vaccination and CD4 T cells after COVID-19. Oncomine TCR Beta short-read sequencing was applied to DNA from cultured CD4+ T cells. Investigators isolated genomic DNA from cultured CD4+ T cells. TCRdb used MiXCR to reprocess the PCR reads, holding one entry per CDR3 protein. Here the sample spans approximately 9,800 distinct CDR3 sequences, around 31% being singletons. These receptors' antigens are unknown. The treatment denotes: roughly 10-day PBMC culture with coronavirus spike peptide pools or control peptides (ViraFEST assay). One should note that the unexposed donor's CD4+ T cells were collected before the COVID-19 pandemic (2011-2018). Sequencing was carried out using CD4+ T cells from blood, cultured in vitro. These receptors originate from a human donor in good health.

The chain has TRBV19 and TRBJ1-2; 11 bases fit TRBD1. CDR1 is LNHDA, CDR2 SQIVND, per germline (reference sequence). V dropped 6 bases and J dropped 8; count of bases not matched to a gene: 20. CDR3 length: 18 amino acids. CDR3 amino acids: CASRTKASGQGASGGYTF. The DNA for the CDR3 is TGTGCCAGTAGAACAAAGGCTAGTGGACAGGGGGCCTCGGGAGGCTACACCTTC.

This clonotype was observed a single time. The chain couples TRBV20-1 to TRBJ2-7; TRBD1 or TRBD2 may be the D gene (7 bases each). The CDR3 is 14 amino acids. CDR1 is DFQATT and CDR2 is SNEGSKA in the germline V gene (reference sequence). The V gene lost 0 bases and the J gene lost 6 bases, with 15 bases spanning the gap. The CDR3 DNA follows: TGCAGTGCTAGAGATCAGGGGGGGGTGGGCGAGCAGTACTTC. It specifies CSARDQGGVGEQYF.

This clonotype was counted a few times. The gene calls are TRBV27 and TRBJ2-2; D is ambiguous. CDR3 length: 14 residues. Germline CDR1 MNHEY, CDR2 SMNVEV (reference sequence). The V end lost 5 bases, the J end lost 5 bases, and 12 bases lay between the germline ends. The CDR3 DNA sequence: TGTGCCAGCAGTCCTGGCAGATCGACCGGGGAGCTGTTTTTT. It yields the protein CASSPGRSTGELFF.

This clonotype was seen a few times. CDR3 protein: CASSSTDTQYF. CDR3 sequence (DNA): TGTGCCAGCAGTAGCACAGATACGCAGTATTTT. V is TRBV7-9 and J is TRBJ2-3; D ambiguous. V lost 6 bases to trimming and J lost 0 bases, with 1 base between them. Looked up from germline, CDR1 is SEHNR and CDR2 is FQNEAQ (reference sequence). CDR3 length equals 11 residues. The full variable domain, with the rest looked up from reference TRBV7-9 and TRBJ2-3, is DTGVSQNPRHKITKRGQNVTFRCDPISEHNRLYWYRQTLGQGPEFLTYFQNEAQLEKSRLLSDRFSAERPKGSFSTLEIQRTEQGDSAMYLCASSSTDTQYFGPGTRLTVL.

This chain uses TRBV9 with TRBJ1-2; D not resolved. The CDR3 is 16 residues long. Germline V lookup: CDR1 SGDLS, CDR2 YYNGEE. Trimming removed 0 bases at V and 6 bases at J, with 18 bases between. The CDR3 bases are TGTGCCAGCAGCGTAGCCCCTGTCGGCCCACGGGATGGCTACACCTTC. This translates into CASSVAPVGPRDGYTF.